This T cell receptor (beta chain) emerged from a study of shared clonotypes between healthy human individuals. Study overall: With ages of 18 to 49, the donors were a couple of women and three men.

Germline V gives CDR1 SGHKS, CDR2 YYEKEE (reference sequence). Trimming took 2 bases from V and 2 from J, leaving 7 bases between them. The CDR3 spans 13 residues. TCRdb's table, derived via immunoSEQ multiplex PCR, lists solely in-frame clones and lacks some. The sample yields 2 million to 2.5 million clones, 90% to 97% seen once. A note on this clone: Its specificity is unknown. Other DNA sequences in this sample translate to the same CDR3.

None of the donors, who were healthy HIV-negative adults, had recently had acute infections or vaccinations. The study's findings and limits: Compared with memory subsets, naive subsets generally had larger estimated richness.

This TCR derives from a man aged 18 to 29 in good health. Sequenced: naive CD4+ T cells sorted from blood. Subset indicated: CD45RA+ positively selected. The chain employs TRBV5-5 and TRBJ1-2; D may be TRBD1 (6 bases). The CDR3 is CASSLQGNYGYTF. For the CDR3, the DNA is TGTGCCAGCAGCTTACAGGGCAACTATGGCTACACCTTC. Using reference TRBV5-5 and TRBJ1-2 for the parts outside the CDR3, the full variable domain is DAGVTQSPTHLIKTRGQQVTLRCSPISGHKSVSWYQQVLGQGPQFIFQYYEKEERGRGNFPDRFSARQFPNYSSELNVNALLLGDSALYLCASSLQGNYGYTFGSGTRLTVV.